The next 5 T cell receptor beta chains were all read from a single sample in a study of cytomegalovirus exposure and HLA in healthy donors. The study ran its PCR with 60 Vbeta and 13 Jbeta primers. Sequencing was performed with immunoSEQ multiplex PCR; in TCRdb, only in-frame clones are kept and a portion is missing. The sample holds about 200,000 clones. Sequenced: PBMCs. These receptors were obtained from a man aged 25 to 45 in good health and CMV-seronegative.

The rearrangement links TRBV28 to TRBJ1-2, with 7 bases matching TRBD1. Per the germline V gene, CDR1 is MDHEN and CDR2 is SYDVKM. This CDR3 spans 11 amino acids. V lost 10 bases and J lost 7; bases outside the gene matches: 6. The CDR3, as DNA: TGTGCCATCGGAGGACAGGCTGGCTACACCTTC. Its translation is CAIGGQAGYTF.

The chain employs TRBV9 and TRBJ2-7; TRBD1 matches 7 bases. The CDR3 covers 15 residues. J gave up 6 bases and V 2 bases, and 11 bases lay outside the gene matches. The V gene's germline CDR1 is SGDLS and CDR2 YYNGEE. CDR3 protein: CASSVTGDRVSEQYF. The CDR3 DNA follows: TGTGCCAGCAGCGTCACCGGGGACAGAGTGAGCGAGCAGTACTTC.

The chain carries TRBV9 and TRBJ2-3; TRBD2 matches at 12 bases. The CDR3 has 19 amino acids. CDR1 SGDLS and CDR2 YYNGEE come from the germline V gene. Germline trimming cut 1 base from V and 2 bases from J; bases unmatched to any gene: 11. CDR3 coding DNA: TGTGCCAGCAGCGTATCGATGGGGCTAGCGGGGGGGCCCACAGATACGCAGTATTTT. As protein: CASSVSMGLAGGPTDTQYF.

The gene calls are TRBV10-1 and TRBJ1-3; D is unresolved. Germline CDR1 reads WNHNN; CDR2 reads SYGVQD (reference sequence). V lost 3 bases to trimming and J lost 0 bases, with 6 bases between them. The CDR3 has 14 amino acids. The CDR3 is CASSDIPSGNTIYF. The CDR3 region has the DNA TGCGCCAGCAGTGACATCCCCTCTGGAAACACCATATATTTT.

Here the CDR3 reads CASSFVAEAFF. In DNA form, the CDR3 reads TGTGCCAGCAGCTTCGTTGCTGAAGCTTTCTTT. The chain couples TRBV7-9 to TRBJ1-1; no clear D gene. Between the trimmed V and J ends, which lost 3 bases and 6 bases, there was a span of 5 bases. The germline CDR1 and CDR2 sequences are SEHNR and FQNEAQ (reference sequence). The CDR3 loop spans 11 amino acids.